The source of this T cell receptor beta chain is a study of blood T cell repertoires in COVID-19. Between the trimmed V and J ends, which lost 1 base and 2 bases, there was a span of 6 bases. In germline, CDR1 is SNHLY, CDR2 FYNNEI. This CDR3 is built from 14 residues. The data were produced by immunoSEQ multiplex PCR, yet TCRdb's version contains in-frame clones alone and is incomplete. Of about 74,000 clones listed, 88% are singletons. The sample was peripheral blood. The sequence derives from a woman over 75 with active or convalescent COVID-19. The chain combines TRBV2 with TRBJ2-1, with D possibly matching TRBD1 (5 bases). The DNA for the CDR3 is TGTGCCAGCAGTGAAGAGGGGACCTACAATGAGCAGTTCTTC. It specifies CASSEEGTYNEQFF.